The T cell receptor beta chain described here comes from a study of blood T cell repertoires in COVID-19. Study details: Material from acute and convalescent COVID-19 was sourced from the United States, Italy and Spain. Sample material is recorded as cDNA or gDNA derived from T cells, B-cell-depleted T cells, or PBMCs.

Assay: immunoSEQ multiplex PCR; the TCRdb copy retains only in-frame clones and omits some. The data contain 150,000 to 200,000 clones, approximately 73% of them seen just once; the ten biggest clones take up about a sixth. Recruits, aged roughly 18 to 90 years, lived in under 25 US areas. Participants reported their clinical history, and cohort assignment relied on those reports. Sequenced input: PBMCs or T cells enriched from blood (not recorded which). The clonotype was recovered from a woman aged 45-60 years with acute COVID-19.

The chain's CDR3 is CASSPGQGLSYEQYV. DNA of the CDR3: TGCGCCAGCAGTCCGGGACAGGGCCTCTCCTACGAGCAGTACGTC. The V call is TRBV10-2, the J call TRBJ2-7; TRBD1 matches at 9 bases. The CDR3 contains 15 residues. V lost 5 bases and J lost 0; bases outside the gene matches: 5. Looked up from germline, CDR1 is WSHSY and CDR2 is SAAADI.